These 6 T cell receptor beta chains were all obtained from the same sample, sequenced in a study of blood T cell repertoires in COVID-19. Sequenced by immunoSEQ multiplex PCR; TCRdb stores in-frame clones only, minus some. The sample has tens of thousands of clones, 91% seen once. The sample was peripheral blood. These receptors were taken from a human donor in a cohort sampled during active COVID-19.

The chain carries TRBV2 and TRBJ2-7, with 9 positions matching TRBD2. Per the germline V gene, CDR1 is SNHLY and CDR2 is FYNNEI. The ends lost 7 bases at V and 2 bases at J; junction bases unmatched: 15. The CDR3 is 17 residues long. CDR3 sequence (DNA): TGTGCCAGCACAAGACTAGCGGAACCCCCTTCGCCCTACGAGCAGTACTTC. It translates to CASTRLAEPPSPYEQYF.

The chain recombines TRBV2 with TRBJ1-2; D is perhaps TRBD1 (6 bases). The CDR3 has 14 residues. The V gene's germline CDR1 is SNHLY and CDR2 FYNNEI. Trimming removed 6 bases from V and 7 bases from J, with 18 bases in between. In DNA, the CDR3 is TGTGCCAGCAGGGAGCGGACAGCCTCCGGTGGCTACACCTTC. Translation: CASRERTASGGYTF.

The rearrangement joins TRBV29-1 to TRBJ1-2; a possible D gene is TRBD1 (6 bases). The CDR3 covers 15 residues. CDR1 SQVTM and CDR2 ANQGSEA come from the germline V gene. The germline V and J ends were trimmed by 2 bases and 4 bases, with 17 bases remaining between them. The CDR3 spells CSVEQGRGQTYGYTF. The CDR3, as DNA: TGCAGCGTTGAACAGGGCAGGGGCCAGACCTATGGCTACACCTTC.

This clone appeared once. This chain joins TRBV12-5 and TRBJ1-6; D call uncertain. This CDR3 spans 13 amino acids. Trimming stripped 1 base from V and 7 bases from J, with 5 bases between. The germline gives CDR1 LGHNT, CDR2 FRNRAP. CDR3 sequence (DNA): TGTGCTAGTGGTTTGGAGGAGAATTCACCCCTCCACTTT. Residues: CASGLEENSPLHF.

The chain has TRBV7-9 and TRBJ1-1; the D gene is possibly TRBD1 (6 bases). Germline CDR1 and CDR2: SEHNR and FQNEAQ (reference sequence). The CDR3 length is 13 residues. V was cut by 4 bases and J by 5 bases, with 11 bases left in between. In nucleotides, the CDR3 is TGTGCCAGCAGCTCCTCAGGGGTAACTGAAGCTTTCTTT. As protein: CASSSSGVTEAFF.

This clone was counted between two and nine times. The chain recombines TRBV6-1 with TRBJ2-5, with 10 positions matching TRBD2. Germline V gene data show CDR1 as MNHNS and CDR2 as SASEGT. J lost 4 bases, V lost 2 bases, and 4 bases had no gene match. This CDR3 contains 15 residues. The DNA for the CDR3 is TGTGCCAGCAGTGAACTAGCGGGGGAGGGAGAGACCCAGTACTTC. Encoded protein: CASSELAGEGETQYF.